These 9 T cell receptor beta chains originate from one sample sequenced in a study of monozygotic twins with inflammatory bowel disease. Using the 5' RACE reads, TCRdb records one entry per CDR3 protein without DNA. This sample's clone table lists fewer than 550,000 distinct CDR3 sequences. Sequencing used blood. The receptors shown here come from a human donor with ulcerative colitis or Crohn's disease, or a healthy co-twin of an affected twin (not recorded which).

V usage is TRBV15 and J usage is TRBJ2-3; lacking DNA, the TRBD2 call made by TCRdb goes unchecked. The CDR3 totals 14 residues. Germline lookup yields CDR1 LNHNV and CDR2 YYDKDF (reference sequence). Here the CDR3 reads CATSIAGAADTQYF.

This sequence joins TRBV5-5 and TRBJ2-3; TCRdb's D call of TRBD2 is untestable without DNA. CDR1 is SGHKS and CDR2 is YYEKEE in the germline V gene (reference sequence). The CDR3 has 14 amino acids. The CDR3 loop is CASVRGSSSDTQYF.

The chain combines TRBV20-1 with TRBJ2-3; the TRBD2 assignment by TCRdb is unverifiable without DNA. Looked up from germline, CDR1 is DFQATT and CDR2 is SNEGSKA (reference sequence). The CDR3 covers 17 residues. CDR3 amino acids: CSARDSRLAGGTDTQYF.

This chain uses TRBV20-1 with TRBJ2-3; TCRdb's D call of TRBD2 is untestable without DNA. Looked up from germline, CDR1 is DFQATT and CDR2 is SNEGSKA (reference sequence). This CDR3 region has 17 residues. This chain's CDR3 is CSARGGGVAGNSDTQYF.

The V and J genes are TRBV10-2 and TRBJ1-2; with no DNA, the TCRdb D assignment of TRBD1 cannot be verified. Looked up from germline, CDR1 is WSHSY and CDR2 is SAAADI. The CDR3 has 13 residues. The CDR3 protein is CASMGQGPYGYTF.

The chain combines TRBV30 with TRBJ1-2. Germline CDR1 and CDR2: GTSNPN and SVGIG (reference sequence). The CDR3 consists of 13 residues. CDR3 in amino acids: CAWSQETNYGYTF.

The chain employs TRBV28 and TRBJ1-3; TCRdb's D call of TRBD1 is untestable without DNA. Germline CDR1 MDHEN, CDR2 SYDVKM. The CDR3 sequence is 20 residues long. CDR3 amino acids: CASSHTAKGTFGRYGNTIYF.

J is TRBJ1-4 and V is TRBV7-2. This CDR3 has 15 residues. Germline V gene sequence: CDR1 SGHTA, CDR2 FQGNSA. Here the CDR3 reads CASSLGGSGSRKLFF.

J is TRBJ2-3 and V is TRBV20-1; the D call of TRBD1 rests on TCRdb alone, since no DNA is present to check it. Germline CDR1 reads DFQATT; CDR2 reads SNEGSKA (reference sequence). The CDR3 is 15 amino acids. This chain's CDR3 is CSARDMTPGTDTQYF.